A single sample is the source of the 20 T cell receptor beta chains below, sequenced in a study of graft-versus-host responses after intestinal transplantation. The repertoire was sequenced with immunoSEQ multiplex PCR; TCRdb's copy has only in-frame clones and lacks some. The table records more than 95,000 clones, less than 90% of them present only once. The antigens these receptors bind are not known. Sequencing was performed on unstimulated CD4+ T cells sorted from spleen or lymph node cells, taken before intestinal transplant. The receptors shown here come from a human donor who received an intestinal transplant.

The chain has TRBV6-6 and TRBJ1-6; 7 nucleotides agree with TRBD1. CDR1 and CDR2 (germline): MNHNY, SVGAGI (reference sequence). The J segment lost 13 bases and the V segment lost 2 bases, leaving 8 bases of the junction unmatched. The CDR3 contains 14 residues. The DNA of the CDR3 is TGTGCCAGCAGTTACGAGGGCAGGGGGGCCCCCCTCCACTTT. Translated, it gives CASSYEGRGAPLHF.

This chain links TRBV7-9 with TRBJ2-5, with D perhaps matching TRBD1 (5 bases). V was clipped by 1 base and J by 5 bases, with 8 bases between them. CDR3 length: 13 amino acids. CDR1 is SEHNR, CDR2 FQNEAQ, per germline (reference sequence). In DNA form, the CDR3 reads TGTGCCAGCAGCTTAGGAACAGGCGAGACCCAGTACTTC. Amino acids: CASSLGTGETQYF.

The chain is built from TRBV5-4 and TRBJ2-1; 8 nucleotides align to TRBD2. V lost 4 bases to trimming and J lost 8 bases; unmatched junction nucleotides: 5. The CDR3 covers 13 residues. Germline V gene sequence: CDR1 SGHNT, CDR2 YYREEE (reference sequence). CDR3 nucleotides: TGTGCCAGCAGCCGAACTAGCGGCGATGAGCAGTTCTTC. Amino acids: CASSRTSGDEQFF. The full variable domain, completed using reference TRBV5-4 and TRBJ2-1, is ETGVTQSPTHLIKTRGQQVTLRCSSQSGHNTVSWYQQALGQGPQFIFQYYREEENGRGNFPPRFSGLQFPNYSSELNVNALELDDSALYLCASSRTSGDEQFFGPGTRLTVL.

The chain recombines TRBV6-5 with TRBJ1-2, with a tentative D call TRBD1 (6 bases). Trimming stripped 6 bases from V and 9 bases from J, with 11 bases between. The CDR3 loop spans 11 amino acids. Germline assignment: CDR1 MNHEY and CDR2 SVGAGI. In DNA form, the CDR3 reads TGTGCCAGCAGGCATACAGGGAGCTACACCTTC. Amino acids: CASRHTGSYTF.

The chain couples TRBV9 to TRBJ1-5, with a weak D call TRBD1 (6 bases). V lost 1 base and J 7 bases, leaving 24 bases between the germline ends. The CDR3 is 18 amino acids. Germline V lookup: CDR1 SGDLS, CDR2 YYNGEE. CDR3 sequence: CASSVPPQVRGAEQPQHF. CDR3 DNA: TGTGCCAGCAGCGTACCTCCGCAAGTGAGGGGGGCGGAGCAGCCCCAGCATTTT. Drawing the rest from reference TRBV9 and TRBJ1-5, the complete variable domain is DSGVTQTPKHLITATGQRVTLRCSPRSGDLSVYWYQQSLDQGLQFLIQYYNGEERAKGNILERFSAQQFPDLHSELNLSSLELGDSALYFCASSVPPQVRGAEQPQHFGDGTRLSIL.

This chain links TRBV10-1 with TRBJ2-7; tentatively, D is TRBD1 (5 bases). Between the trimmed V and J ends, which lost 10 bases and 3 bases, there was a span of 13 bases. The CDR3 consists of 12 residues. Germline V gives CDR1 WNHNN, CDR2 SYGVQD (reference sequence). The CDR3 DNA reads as TGCGCCACCCAGACAGAGCTCTACGAGCAGTACTTC. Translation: CATQTELYEQYF.

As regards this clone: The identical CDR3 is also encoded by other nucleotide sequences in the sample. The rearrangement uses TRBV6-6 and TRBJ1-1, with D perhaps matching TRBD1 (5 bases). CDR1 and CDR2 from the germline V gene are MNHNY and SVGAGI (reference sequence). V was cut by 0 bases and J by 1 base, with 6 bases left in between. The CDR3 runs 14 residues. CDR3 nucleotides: TGTGCCAGCAGTTACTCGGGGGGGAACACTGAAGCTTTCTTT. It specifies CASSYSGGNTEAFF.

In DNA form, the CDR3 reads TGTGCCAGCAGTGGGGGAGGGGCGGGCGAAAAACTGTTTTTT. It codes for CASSGGGAGEKLFF. The rearrangement links TRBV6-6 to TRBJ1-4; possibly TRBD1 for D (5 bases). There are 14 residues in the CDR3. V lost 5 bases and J lost 8, with 15 bases in between. Germline V CDR1 and CDR2: MNHNY, SVGAGI (reference sequence).

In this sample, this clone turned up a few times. The CDR3 nucleotides are TGTGCCAGCAGCCGACTAGCGGGAAGGGAGACCCAGTACTTC. Amino acids: CASSRLAGRETQYF. The chain is built from TRBV6-5 and TRBJ2-5; 11 bases align to TRBD2. Germline V gives CDR1 MNHEY, CDR2 SVGAGI. The CDR3 runs to 14 residues. Trimming at V came to 6 bases and at J to 5 bases, leaving 5 bases not matched to a gene.

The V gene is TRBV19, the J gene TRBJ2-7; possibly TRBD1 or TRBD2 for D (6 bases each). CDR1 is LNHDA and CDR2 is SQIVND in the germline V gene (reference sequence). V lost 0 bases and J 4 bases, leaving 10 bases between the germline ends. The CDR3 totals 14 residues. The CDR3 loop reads CASSIDTGRYEQYF. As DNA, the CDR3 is TGTGCCAGTAGTATAGACACAGGGAGGTACGAGCAGTACTTC.

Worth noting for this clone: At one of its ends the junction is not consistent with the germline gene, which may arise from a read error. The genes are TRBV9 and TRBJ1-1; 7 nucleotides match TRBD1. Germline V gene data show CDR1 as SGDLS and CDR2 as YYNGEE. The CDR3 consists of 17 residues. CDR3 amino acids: CAGSVEGQGEGSTEAFF. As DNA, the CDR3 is TGTGCCGGCAGCGTAGAAGGGCAGGGGGAAGGAAGTACTGAAGCTTTCTTT. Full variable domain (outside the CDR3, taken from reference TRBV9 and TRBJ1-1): DSGVTQTPKHLITATGQRVTLRCSPRSGDLSVYWYQQSLDQGLQFLIQYYNGEERAKGNILERFSAQQFPDLHSELNLSSLELGDSALYFCAGSVEGQGEGSTEAFFGQGTRLTVV.

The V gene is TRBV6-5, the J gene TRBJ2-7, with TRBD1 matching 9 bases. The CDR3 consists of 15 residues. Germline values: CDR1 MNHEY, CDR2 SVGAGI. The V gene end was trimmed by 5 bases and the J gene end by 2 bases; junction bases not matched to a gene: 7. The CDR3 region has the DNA TGTGCCAGCAGTACGGGGACAGGGAGACCCTACGAGCAGTACTTC. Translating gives CASSTGTGRPYEQYF.

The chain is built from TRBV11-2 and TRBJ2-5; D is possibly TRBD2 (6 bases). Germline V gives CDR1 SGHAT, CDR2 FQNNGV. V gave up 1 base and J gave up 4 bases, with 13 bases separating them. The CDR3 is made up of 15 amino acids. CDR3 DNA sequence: TGTGCCAGCAGCTTAGGTGGTAGGGGAGGAGAGACCCAGTACTTC. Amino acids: CASSLGGRGGETQYF.

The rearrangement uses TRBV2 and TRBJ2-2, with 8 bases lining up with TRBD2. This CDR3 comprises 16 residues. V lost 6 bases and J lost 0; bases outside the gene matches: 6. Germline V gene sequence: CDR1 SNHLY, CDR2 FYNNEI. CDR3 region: CASRRQTSANTGELFF. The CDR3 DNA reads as TGTGCCAGCAGGAGACAGACTAGCGCGAACACCGGGGAGCTGTTTTTT.

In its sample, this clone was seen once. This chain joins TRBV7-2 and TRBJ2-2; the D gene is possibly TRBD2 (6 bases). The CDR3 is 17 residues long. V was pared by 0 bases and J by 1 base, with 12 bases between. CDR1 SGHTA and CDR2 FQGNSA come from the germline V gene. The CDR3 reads CASSLAVAGKNTGELFF. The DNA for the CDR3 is TGTGCCAGCAGCTTAGCCGTCGCGGGAAAGAACACCGGGGAGCTGTTTTTT.

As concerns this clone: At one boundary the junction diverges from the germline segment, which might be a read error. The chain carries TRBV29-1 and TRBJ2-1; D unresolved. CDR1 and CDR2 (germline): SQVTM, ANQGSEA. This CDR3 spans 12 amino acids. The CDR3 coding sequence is TGCAGCGTTGGAGCCCTCTACCATGAGCAGTTCTTC. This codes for CSVGALYHEQFF.

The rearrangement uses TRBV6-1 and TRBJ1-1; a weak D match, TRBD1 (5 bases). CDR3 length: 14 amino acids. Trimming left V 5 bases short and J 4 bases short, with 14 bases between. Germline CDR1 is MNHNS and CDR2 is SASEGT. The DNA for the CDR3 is TGTGCCAGCAGTTCGACCGGGACTCTCACTGAAGCTTTCTTT. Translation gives CASSSTGTLTEAFF.

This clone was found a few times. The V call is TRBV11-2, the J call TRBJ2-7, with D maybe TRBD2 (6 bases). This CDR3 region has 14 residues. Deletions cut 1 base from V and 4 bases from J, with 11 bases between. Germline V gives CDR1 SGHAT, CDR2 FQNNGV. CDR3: CASSLGRGPYEQYF. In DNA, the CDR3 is TGTGCCAGCAGCTTAGGGCGGGGACCTTACGAGCAGTACTTC.

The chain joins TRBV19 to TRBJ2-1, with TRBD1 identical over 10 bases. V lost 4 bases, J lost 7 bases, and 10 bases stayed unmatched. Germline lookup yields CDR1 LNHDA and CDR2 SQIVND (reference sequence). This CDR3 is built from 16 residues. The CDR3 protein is CASSTTGTGVRNEQFF. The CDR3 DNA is TGTGCCAGTAGTACAACCGGGACAGGGGTCAGGAATGAGCAGTTCTTC.

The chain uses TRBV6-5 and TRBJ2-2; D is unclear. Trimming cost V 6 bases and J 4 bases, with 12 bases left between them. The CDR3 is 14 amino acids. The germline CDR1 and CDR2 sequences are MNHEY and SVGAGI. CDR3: CASRTLGSTGELFF. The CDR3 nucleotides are TGTGCCAGCAGGACTCTAGGCTCCACCGGGGAGCTGTTTTTT.